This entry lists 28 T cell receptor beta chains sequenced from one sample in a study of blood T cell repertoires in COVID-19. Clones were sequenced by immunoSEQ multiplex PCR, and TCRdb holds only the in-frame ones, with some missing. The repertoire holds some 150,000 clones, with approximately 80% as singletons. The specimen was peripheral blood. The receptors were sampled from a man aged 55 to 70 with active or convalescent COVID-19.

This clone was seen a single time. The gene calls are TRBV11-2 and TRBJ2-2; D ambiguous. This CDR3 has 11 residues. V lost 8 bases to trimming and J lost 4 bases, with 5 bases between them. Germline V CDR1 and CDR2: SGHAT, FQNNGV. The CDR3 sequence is CASGGTGELFF. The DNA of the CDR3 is TGTGCCAGCGGCGGCACCGGGGAGCTGTTTTTT.

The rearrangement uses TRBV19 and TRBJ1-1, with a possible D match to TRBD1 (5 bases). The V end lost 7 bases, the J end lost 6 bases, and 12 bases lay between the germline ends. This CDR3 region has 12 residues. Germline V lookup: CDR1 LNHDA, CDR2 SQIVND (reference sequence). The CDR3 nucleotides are TGTGCCAGTATCAGGGATCGGTCTGAAGCTTTCTTT. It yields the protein CASIRDRSEAFF.

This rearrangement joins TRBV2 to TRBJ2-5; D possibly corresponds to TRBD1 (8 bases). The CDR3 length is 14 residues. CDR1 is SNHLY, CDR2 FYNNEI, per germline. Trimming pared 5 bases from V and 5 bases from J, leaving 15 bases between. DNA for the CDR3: TGTGCCAGCAGTTATACACAGGGGGGGGAGACCCAGTACTTC. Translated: CASSYTQGGETQYF. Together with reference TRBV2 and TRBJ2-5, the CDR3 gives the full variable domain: EPEVTQTPSHQVTQMGQEVILRCVPISNHLYFYWYRQILGQKVEFLVSFYNNEISEKSEIFDDQFSVERPDGSNFTLKIRSTKLEDSAMYFCASSYTQGGETQYFGPGTRLLVL.

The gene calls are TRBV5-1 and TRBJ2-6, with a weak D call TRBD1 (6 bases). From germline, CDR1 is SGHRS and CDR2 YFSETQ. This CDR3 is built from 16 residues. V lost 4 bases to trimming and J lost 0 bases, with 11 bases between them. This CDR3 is CASSRTEDSGANVLTF. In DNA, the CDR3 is TGCGCCAGCAGCAGGACAGAAGACTCTGGGGCCAACGTCCTGACTTTC.

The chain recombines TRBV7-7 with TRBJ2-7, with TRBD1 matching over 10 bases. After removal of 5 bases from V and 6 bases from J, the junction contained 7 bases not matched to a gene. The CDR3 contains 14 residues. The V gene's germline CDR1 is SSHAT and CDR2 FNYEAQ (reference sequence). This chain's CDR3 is CASSLRDRGSEQYF. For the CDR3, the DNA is TGTGCCAGCAGCCTCCGGGACAGGGGTTCCGAGCAGTACTTC.

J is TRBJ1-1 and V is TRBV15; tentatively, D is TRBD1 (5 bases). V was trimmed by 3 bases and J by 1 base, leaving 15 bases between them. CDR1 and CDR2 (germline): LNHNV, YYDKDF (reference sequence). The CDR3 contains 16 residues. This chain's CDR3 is CATSRPTGGGNTEAFF. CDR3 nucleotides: TGTGCCACCAGCAGGCCCACTGGGGGGGGGAACACTGAAGCTTTCTTT.

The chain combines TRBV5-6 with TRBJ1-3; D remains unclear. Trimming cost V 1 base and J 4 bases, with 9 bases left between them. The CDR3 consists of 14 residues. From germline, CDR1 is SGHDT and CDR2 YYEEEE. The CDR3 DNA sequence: TGTGCCAGCAGCTTGCGGACTGAGGGAAACACCATATATTTT. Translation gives CASSLRTEGNTIYF.

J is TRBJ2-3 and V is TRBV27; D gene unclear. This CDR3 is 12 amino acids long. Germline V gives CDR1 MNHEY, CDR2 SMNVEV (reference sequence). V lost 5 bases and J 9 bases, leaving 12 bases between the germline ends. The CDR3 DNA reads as TGTGCCAGCAGTCTACGCACCGGGACGCAGTATTTT. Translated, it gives CASSLRTGTQYF.

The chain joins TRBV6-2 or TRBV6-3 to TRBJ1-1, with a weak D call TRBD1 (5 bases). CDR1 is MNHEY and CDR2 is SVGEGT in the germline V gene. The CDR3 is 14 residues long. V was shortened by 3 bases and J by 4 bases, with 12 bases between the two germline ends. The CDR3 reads CASSYIREGTEAFF. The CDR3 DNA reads TGTGCCAGCAGTTATATCAGGGAGGGCACTGAAGCTTTCTTT.

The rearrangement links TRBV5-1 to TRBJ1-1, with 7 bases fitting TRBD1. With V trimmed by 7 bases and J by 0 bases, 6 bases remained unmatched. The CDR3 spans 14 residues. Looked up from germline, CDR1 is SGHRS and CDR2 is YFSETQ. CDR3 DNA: TGCGCCAGCCAGGCAGGGGGGATGAACACTGAAGCTTTCTTT. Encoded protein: CASQAGGMNTEAFF.

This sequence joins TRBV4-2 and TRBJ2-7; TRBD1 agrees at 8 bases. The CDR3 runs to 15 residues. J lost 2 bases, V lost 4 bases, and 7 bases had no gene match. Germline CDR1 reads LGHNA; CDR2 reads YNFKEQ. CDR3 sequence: CASSPPGGRAYEQYF. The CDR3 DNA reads TGTGCCAGCAGCCCCCCAGGGGGCAGGGCCTACGAGCAGTACTTC.

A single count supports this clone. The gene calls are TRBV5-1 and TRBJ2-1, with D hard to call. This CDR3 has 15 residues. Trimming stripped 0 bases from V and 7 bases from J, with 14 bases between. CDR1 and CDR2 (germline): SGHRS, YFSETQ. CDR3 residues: CASSLGIGSENEQFF. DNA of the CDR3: TGCGCCAGCAGCTTGGGTATCGGCTCGGAGAATGAGCAGTTCTTC.

CDR3 in amino acids: CASRSRGHEQYF. CDR3 sequence (DNA): TGTGCCAGCAGGAGCCGAGGCCACGAGCAGTACTTC. The gene calls are TRBV2 and TRBJ2-7; D is unclear. The germline gives CDR1 SNHLY, CDR2 FYNNEI. The V gene lost 6 bases and the J gene lost 5 bases, with 11 bases spanning the gap. The CDR3 is made up of 12 amino acids.

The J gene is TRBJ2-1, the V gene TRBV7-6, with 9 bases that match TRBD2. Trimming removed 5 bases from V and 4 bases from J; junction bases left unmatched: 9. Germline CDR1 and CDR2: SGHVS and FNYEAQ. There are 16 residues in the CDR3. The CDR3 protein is CASSTRRLAAYNEQFF. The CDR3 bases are TGTGCCAGCAGCACCCGGAGACTAGCGGCTTACAATGAGCAGTTCTTC. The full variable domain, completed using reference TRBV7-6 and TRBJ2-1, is GAGVSQSPRYKVTKRGQDVALRCDPISGHVSLYWYRQALGQGPEFLTYFNYEAQQDKSGLPNDRFSAERPEGSISTLTIQRTEQRDSAMYRCASSTRRLAAYNEQFFGPGTRLTVL.

The CDR3 here is CASSQGLHNEQFF. The DNA of the CDR3 is TGTGCCAGCAGCCAGGGACTGCACAATGAGCAGTTCTTC. This chain connects TRBV5-4 to TRBJ2-1; perhaps TRBD2 as D (6 bases). The CDR3 sequence is 13 residues long. Trimming pared 4 bases from V and 5 bases from J, leaving 10 bases between. Looked up from germline, CDR1 is SGHNT and CDR2 is YYREEE (reference sequence).

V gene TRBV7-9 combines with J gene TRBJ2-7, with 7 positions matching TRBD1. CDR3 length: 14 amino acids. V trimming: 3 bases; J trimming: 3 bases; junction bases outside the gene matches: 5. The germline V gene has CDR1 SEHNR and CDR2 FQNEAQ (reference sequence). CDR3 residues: CASSFDRVNYEQYF. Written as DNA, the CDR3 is TGTGCCAGCAGCTTCGACAGGGTGAACTACGAGCAGTACTTC.

The CDR3: CASSTTPGQSNQPQHF. The CDR3 coding sequence is TGTGCCAGCAGTACGACCCCTGGACAGAGCAATCAGCCCCAGCATTTT. The chain carries TRBV6-2 or TRBV6-3 and TRBJ1-5; D possibly corresponds to TRBD1 (6 bases). V was cut by 5 bases and J by 1 base, with 15 bases left in between. The CDR3 length is 16 residues. Germline V gene lookup returns CDR1 MNHEY and CDR2 SVGEGT.

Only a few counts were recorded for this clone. The CDR3 sequence is CATRTDYQETQYF. The CDR3, as DNA: TGTGCCACTCGGACAGACTACCAAGAGACCCAGTACTTC. V and J are TRBV19 and TRBJ2-5; a weak D match, TRBD1 (6 bases). The CDR3 runs to 13 residues. The germline gives CDR1 LNHDA, CDR2 SQIVND (reference sequence). Trimming stripped 10 bases from V and 0 bases from J, with 12 bases between.

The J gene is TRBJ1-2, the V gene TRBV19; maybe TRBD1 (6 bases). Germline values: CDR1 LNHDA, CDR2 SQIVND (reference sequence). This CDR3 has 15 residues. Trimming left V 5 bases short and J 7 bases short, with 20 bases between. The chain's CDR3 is CASSPRQVSILGYTF. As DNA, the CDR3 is TGTGCCAGTAGTCCGAGACAGGTCTCGATACTTGGCTACACCTTC.

CDR3 in amino acids: CASSLVQGAGNSPLHF. The CDR3 coding sequence is TGTGCCAGCAGCTTGGTGCAGGGGGCGGGCAATTCACCCCTCCACTTT. The J gene is TRBJ1-6, the V gene TRBV5-4, with TRBD1 matching over 8 bases. Trimming at V came to 0 bases and at J to 7 bases, leaving 6 bases not matched to a gene. This CDR3 comprises 16 residues. The germline gives CDR1 SGHNT, CDR2 YYREEE (reference sequence).

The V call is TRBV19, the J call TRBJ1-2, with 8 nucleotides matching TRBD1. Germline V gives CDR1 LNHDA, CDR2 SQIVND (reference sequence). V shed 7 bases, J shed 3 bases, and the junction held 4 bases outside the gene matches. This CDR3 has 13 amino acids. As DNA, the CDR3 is TGTGCCAGTAACACAGGGGGGGACTATGGCTACACCTTC. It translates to CASNTGGDYGYTF.

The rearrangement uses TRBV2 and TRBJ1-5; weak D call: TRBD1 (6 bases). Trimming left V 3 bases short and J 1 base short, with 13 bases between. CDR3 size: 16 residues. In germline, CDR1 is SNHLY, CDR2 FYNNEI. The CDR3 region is CASSDVGARSNQPQHF. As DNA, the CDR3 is TGTGCCAGCAGTGACGTGGGGGCGAGGAGCAATCAGCCCCAGCATTTT.

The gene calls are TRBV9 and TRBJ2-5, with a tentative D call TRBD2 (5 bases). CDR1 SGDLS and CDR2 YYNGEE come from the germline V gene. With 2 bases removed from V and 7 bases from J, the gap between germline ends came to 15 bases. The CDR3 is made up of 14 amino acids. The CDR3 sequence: CASSVVGDLGTQYF. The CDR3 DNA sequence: TGTGCCAGCAGCGTGGTGGGAGACCTAGGGACCCAGTACTTC.

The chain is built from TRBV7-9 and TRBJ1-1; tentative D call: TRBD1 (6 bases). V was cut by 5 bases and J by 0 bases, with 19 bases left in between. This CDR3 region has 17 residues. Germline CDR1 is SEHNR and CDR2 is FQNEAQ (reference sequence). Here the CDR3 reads CASSPRGSDSLNTEAFF. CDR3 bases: TGTGCCAGCAGCCCCCGAGGGTCGGACAGCTTGAACACTGAAGCTTTCTTT.

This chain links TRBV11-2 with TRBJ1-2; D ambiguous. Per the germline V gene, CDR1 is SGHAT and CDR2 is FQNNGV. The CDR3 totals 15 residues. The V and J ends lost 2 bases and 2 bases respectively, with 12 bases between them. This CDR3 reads CASSLIRDWNYGYTF. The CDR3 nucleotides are TGTGCCAGCAGCTTAATCCGAGACTGGAACTATGGCTACACCTTC.

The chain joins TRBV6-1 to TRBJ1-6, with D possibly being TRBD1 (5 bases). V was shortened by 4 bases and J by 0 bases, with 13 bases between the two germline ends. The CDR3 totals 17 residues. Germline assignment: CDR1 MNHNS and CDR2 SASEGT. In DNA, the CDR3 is TGTGCCAGCAGTGCCGACAGCGCTAGCTCCTATAATTCACCCCTCCACTTT. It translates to CASSADSASSYNSPLHF.

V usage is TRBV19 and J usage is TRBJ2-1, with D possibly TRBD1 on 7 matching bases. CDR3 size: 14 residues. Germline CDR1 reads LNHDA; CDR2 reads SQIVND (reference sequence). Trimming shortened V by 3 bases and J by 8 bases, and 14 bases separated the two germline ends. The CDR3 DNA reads TGTGCCAGTAGTATGGAGGGGGCCGGCGATGAGCAGTTCTTC. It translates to CASSMEGAGDEQFF.

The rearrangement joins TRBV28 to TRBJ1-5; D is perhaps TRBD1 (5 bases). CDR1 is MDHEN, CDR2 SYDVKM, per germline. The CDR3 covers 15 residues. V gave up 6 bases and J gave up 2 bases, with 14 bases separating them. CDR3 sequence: CASSESKGGNQPQHF. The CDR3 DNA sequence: TGTGCCAGCAGCGAGTCGAAAGGGGGCAATCAGCCCCAGCATTTT.